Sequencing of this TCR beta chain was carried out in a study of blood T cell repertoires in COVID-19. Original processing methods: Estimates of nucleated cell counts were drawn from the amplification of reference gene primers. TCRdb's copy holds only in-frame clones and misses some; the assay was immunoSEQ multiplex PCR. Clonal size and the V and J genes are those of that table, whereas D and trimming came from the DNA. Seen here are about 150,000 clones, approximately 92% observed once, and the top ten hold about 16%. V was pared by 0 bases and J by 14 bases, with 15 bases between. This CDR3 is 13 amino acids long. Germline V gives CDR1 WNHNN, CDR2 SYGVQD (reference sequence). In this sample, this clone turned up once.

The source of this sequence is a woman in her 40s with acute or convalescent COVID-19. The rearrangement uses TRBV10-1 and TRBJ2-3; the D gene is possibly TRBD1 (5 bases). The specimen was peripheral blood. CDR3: CASSESGPSRAYF. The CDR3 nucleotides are TGCGCCAGCAGTGAGTCGGGGCCCTCCCGTGCGTATTTT.